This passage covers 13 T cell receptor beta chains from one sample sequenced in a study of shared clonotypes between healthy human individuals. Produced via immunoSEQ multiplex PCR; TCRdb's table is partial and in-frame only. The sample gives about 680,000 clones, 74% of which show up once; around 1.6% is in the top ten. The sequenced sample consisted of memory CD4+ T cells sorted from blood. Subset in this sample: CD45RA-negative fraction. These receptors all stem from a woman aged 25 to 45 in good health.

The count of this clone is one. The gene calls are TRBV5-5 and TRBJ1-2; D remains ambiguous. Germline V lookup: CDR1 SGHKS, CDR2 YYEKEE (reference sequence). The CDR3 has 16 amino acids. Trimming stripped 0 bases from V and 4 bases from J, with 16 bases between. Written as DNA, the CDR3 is TGTGCCAGCAGCTTGGAATTTCTGAGCCCCAGCTATGGCTACACCTTC. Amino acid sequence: CASSLEFLSPSYGYTF. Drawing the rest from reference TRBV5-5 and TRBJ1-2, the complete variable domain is DAGVTQSPTHLIKTRGQQVTLRCSPISGHKSVSWYQQVLGQGPQFIFQYYEKEERGRGNFPDRFSARQFPNYSSELNVNALLLGDSALYLCASSLEFLSPSYGYTFGSGTRLTVV.

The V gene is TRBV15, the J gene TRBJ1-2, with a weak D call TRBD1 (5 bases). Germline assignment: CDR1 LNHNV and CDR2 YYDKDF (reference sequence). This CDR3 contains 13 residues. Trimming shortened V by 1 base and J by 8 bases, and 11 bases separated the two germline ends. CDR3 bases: TGTGCCACCAGCAGAGTGGACATTTGGGGCTACACCTTC. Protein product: CATSRVDIWGYTF.

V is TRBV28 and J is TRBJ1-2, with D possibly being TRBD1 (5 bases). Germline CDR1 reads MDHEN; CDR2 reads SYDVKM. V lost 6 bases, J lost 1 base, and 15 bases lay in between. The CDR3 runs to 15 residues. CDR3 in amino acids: CASSLLGAYNYGYTF. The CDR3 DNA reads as TGTGCCAGCAGCCTCTTAGGGGCGTATAACTATGGCTACACCTTC.

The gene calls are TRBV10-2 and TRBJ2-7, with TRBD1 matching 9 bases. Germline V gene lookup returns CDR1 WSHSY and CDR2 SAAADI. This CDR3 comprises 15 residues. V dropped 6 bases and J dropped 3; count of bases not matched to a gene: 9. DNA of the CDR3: TGCGCCAGCAGACAGGGGGCCGAGGGAGGCTACGAGCAGTACTTC. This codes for CASRQGAEGGYEQYF.

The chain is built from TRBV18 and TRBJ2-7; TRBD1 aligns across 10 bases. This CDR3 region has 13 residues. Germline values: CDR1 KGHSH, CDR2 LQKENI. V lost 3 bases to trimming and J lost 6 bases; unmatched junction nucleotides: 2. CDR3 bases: TGTGCCAGCTCACCGACAGGGGGCATCGAGCAGTACTTC. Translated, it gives CASSPTGGIEQYF.

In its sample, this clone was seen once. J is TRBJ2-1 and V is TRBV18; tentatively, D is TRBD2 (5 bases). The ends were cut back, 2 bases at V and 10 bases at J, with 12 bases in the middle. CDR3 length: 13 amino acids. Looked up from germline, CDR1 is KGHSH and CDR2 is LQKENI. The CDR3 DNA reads TGTGCCAGCTCACCAGTACAGTGGGAGGAGCAGTTCTTC. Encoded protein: CASSPVQWEEQFF.

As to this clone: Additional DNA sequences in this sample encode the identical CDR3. The CDR3 loop reads CASSLTGYEQYF. The CDR3 nucleotides read TGCGCCAGCAGCTTGACAGGCTACGAGCAGTACTTC. The rearrangement joins TRBV5-1 to TRBJ2-7, with a tentative D call TRBD1 (5 bases). Trimming pared 1 base from V and 3 bases from J, leaving 5 bases between. The CDR3 totals 12 residues. Germline CDR1 SGHRS, CDR2 YFSETQ.

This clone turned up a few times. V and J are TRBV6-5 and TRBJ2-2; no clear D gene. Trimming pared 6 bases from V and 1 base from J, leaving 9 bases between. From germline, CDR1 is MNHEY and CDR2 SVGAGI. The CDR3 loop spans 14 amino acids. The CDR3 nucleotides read TGTGCCAGCAGAACCGACTTGAACACCGGGGAGCTGTTTTTT. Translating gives CASRTDLNTGELFF.

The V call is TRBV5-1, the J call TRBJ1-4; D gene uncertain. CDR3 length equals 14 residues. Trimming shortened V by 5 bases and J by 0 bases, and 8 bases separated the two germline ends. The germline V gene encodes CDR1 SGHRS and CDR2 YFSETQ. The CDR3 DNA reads TGCGCCAGCAGGACGGGCTCAACTAATGAAAAACTGTTTTTT. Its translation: CASRTGSTNEKLFF. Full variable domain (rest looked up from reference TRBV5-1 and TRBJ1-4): KAGVTQTPRYLIKTRGQQVTLSCSPISGHRSVSWYQQTPGQGLQFLFEYFSETQRNKGNFPGRFSGRQFSNSRSEMNVSTLELGDSALYLCASRTGSTNEKLFFGSGTQLSVL.

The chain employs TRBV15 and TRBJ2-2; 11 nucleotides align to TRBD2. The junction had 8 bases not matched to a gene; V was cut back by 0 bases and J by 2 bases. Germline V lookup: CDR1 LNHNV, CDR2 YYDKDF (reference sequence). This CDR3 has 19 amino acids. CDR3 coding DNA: TGTGCCACCAGCAGAGATCGGTCACTAGCGGGAGTCAACACCGGGGAGCTGTTTTTT. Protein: CATSRDRSLAGVNTGELFF.

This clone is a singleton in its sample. The CDR3 region is CASSPVTALSSYNEQFF. CDR3 DNA sequence: TGTGCCAGCTCACCAGTCACAGCTCTAAGCTCCTACAATGAGCAGTTCTTC. The rearrangement uses TRBV18 and TRBJ2-1; D gene ambiguous. CDR1 is KGHSH and CDR2 is LQKENI in the germline V gene. This CDR3 comprises 17 residues. Trimming shortened V by 2 bases and J by 0 bases, and 14 bases separated the two germline ends.

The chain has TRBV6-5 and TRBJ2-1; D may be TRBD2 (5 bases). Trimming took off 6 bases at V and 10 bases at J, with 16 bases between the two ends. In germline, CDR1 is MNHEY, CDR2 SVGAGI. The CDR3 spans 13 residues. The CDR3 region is CASSPDIGNEQFF. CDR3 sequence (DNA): TGTGCCAGCAGCCCTGACATCGGGAACGAGCAGTTCTTC.

CDR3 bases: TGTGCCAGCAGGGACAGGGGTAGCTCCTACGAGCAGTACTTC. As protein: CASRDRGSSYEQYF. The chain uses TRBV6-1 and TRBJ2-7; 9 bases fit TRBD1. With V trimmed by 6 bases and J by 0 bases, 3 bases remained unmatched. This CDR3 has 14 residues. From germline, CDR1 is MNHNS and CDR2 SASEGT.